The clone carrying this TCR beta chain was observed at least ten times. The target antigen is unknown. This specimen comes from a study of CD8 T cells in ankylosing spondylitis. Study-wide results and limits: In the blood and synovial fluid of reactive arthritis, some motif variants had been previously reported.

As the method for making TCR beta libraries, quantitative 5'-RACE with molecular barcodes was used. TCRdb itself ran the 5' RACE reads through MiXCR, one entry per CDR3 protein. The sample includes 120,000 or so distinct CDR3 sequences, roughly 13% of them seen just once. Trimming took 4 bases from V and 5 from J, leaving 5 bases between them. Germline CDR1 reads DFQATT; CDR2 reads SNEGSKA (reference sequence). The CDR3 consists of 10 residues. This sequence was found in a female donor with ankylosing spondylitis or in good health (not recorded which). This chain links TRBV20-1 with TRBJ1-1; D is ambiguous. The specimen sequenced was blood, either unsorted or a sorted T cell fraction (not recorded which). The chain's CDR3 is CSAMGTEAFF. CDR3 coding DNA: TGCAGTGCTATGGGAACTGAAGCTTTCTTT.